Listed below are T cell receptor beta chains from one sample, sequenced in a study of cytomegalovirus exposure and HLA in healthy donors. TCRdb's table, derived via immunoSEQ multiplex PCR, lists solely in-frame clones and lacks some. There are under 75,000 clones in the sample; 65% to 80% occur only once, and 15% to 20% lies in the top ten. The sample taken for sequencing was PBMCs. The receptors originated from a man aged 40-49 years in good health and CMV-seropositive. Both conserved end residues are part of each CDR3. The D gene is left open where the match is weak. Size values are once, few and many counts, or a class for expanded clones, and some rows have none.

j_call | d_call | clone_size | v_call | cdr3_nt | cdr3_aa
TRBJ2-3 | TRBD2 | - | TRBV4-3 | TGCGCCAGCAGCCAAAACCCCCGGGGGGGCCTCTCCACAGATACGCAGTATTTT | CASSQNPRGGLSTDTQYF
TRBJ1-3 | - | - | TRBV7-9 | TGTGCCAGCAGCAACCCAGCAGGGTCTGGAAACACCATATATTTT | CASSNPAGSGNTIYF
TRBJ2-5 | - | few | TRBV4-3 | TGCGCCAGCAGCCAATCCCCGGGGTCGATAGAGACCCAGTACTTC | CASSQSPGSIETQYF
TRBJ2-5 | - | - | TRBV7-2 | TGTGCCAGCAGCTTAGGGGCAGTGTGGGAGCAGTACTTC | CASSLGAVWEQYF
TRBJ2-7 | TRBD2 | - | TRBV19 | TGTGCCAGTAGCACTCAGGGACTAGCGGGAGTTTACGAGCAGTACTTC | CASSTQGLAGVYEQYF
TRBJ1-6 | TRBD1 | - | TRBV14 | TGTGCCAGCAGCCGAGGACAGGGTCCCTTGAGTTCACCCCTCCACTTT | CASSRGQGPLSSPLHF
TRBJ1-2 | TRBD1 | once | TRBV6-5 | TGTGCCAGCAGTAAACCGGGACAGGATAACTATGGCTACACCTTC | CASSKPGQDNYGYTF
TRBJ2-7 | - | few | TRBV11-3 | TGTGCCAGCAGCCCCGGGAGCCGTCCCTACGAGCAGTACTTC | CASSPGSRPYEQYF
TRBJ2-3 | TRBD2 | - | TRBV29-1 | TGCAGCGTGGATCTAGCGGGAGGTGTAGATACGCAGTATTTT | CSVDLAGGVDTQYF
TRBJ1-1 | TRBD1 | few | TRBV19 | TGTGCCAGTACCGGGACAGGAAAGAACACTGAAGCTTTCTTT | CASTGTGKNTEAFF
TRBJ1-2 | - | - | TRBV4-3 | TGCGCCAGCAGCCAAGGGGCCAACGCTGGGGGCTACACCTTC | CASSQGANAGGYTF
TRBJ1-2 | - | - | TRBV6-6 | TGTGCCAGCGGTGGACAGACATCTGGCTACACCTTC | CASGGQTSGYTF
TRBJ1-1 | TRBD1 | - | TRBV30 | TGTGCCTGGAGTGCCCTGACAGGGCCCGGGGGAGCTTTCTTT | CAWSALTGPGGAFF
TRBJ2-5 | TRBD2 | few | TRBV7-2 | TGTGCCAGCAGCTTCCAGCGGGGGAGTCAAGAGACCCAGTACTTC | CASSFQRGSQETQYF
TRBJ1-4 | TRBD1 | - | TRBV9 | TGTGCCAGCAGCTCACGGACAGGGGAGAAACTGTTTTTT | CASSSRTGEKLFF
TRBJ1-6 | - | few | TRBV25-1 | TGTGCCAGCAGTGAAGGAGGAAATTCACCCCTCCACTTT | CASSEGGNSPLHF
TRBJ1-1 | - | few | TRBV4-1 | TGCGCCAGCAGCCAAGTACAGGGGAACACTGAAGCTTTCTTT | CASSQVQGNTEAFF
TRBJ2-1 | TRBD1 | - | TRBV4-1 | TGCGCCAGCAGCCAAGACGAAGGGACAGGGTTGGATGAGCAGTTCTTC | CASSQDEGTGLDEQFF
TRBJ2-1 | - | few | TRBV9 | TGTGCCAGCAGCGTAGCTTCGTCGAGTGAGCAGTTCTTC | CASSVASSSEQFF
TRBJ2-3 | - | few | TRBV7-3 | TGTGCCAGCAGCTTATTCCGGACTAGCACAGATACGCAGTATTTT | CASSLFRTSTDTQYF
TRBJ1-1 | - | - | TRBV6-1 | TGTGCCAGCAGTGATGGGACACTGGGGAACACTGAAGCTTTCTTT | CASSDGTLGNTEAFF
TRBJ1-2 | - | - | TRBV7-2 | TGTGCCAGCAGCCTTAGTGCGGGCTACACCTTC | CASSLSAGYTF
TRBJ2-3 | TRBD1 | few | TRBV27 | TGTGCCAGCAGATCAACGGTGGACAGGGGGCGTGGTACGCAGTATTTT | CASRSTVDRGRGTQYF
TRBJ2-7 | TRBD1 | - | TRBV6-5 | TGTGCCAGCACCAGGACAGGGAGCTACGAGCAGTACTTC | CASTRTGSYEQYF
TRBJ2-1 | TRBD2 | few | TRBV2 | TGTGCCAGCGGGGGGACTACTTCCTACAATGAGCAGTTCTTC | CASGGTTSYNEQFF
TRBJ2-2 | TRBD2 | - | TRBV7-6 | TGTGCCAGCAGCAACCCGGGACTAGGTGTGTCCGGGGAGCTGTTTTTT | CASSNPGLGVSGELFF
TRBJ2-7 | TRBD1 | - | TRBV9 | TGTGCCAGCAGCGTGGAAGGGGGCGGGTACGAGCAGTACTTC | CASSVEGGGYEQYF
TRBJ2-7 | - | many | TRBV11-2 | TGTGCCAGCAGCTTAAGTGCAGGGGTTGAGCAGTACTTC | CASSLSAGVEQYF
TRBJ2-7 | TRBD2 | - | TRBV4-1 | TGCGCCAGCAGCCAAGCTCTTCATAGCGGGGTTAGCTCCTACGAGCAGTACTTC | CASSQALHSGVSSYEQYF
TRBJ2-2 | - | - | TRBV9 | TGTGCCAGCGGAGTCGGTAGCCTCTCCGGGGAGCTGTTTTTT | CASGVGSLSGELFF
TRBJ2-2 | TRBD1 | - | TRBV27 | TGTGCCAGCAGAGAAAGTCAGGGGGCGGGCGGGGAGCTGTTTTTT | CASRESQGAGGELFF
TRBJ2-3 | TRBD2 | - | TRBV4-2 | TGTGCCAGCAGCCAAGAGTCTCGAGCGGGAGTCACAGATACGCAGTATTTT | CASSQESRAGVTDTQYF
TRBJ2-1 | - | - | TRBV2 | TGTGCCAGCAGTGAAGACGGGGACAATGAGCAGTTCTTC | CASSEDGDNEQFF
TRBJ1-2 | - | - | TRBV4-1 | TGCGCCAGCAGCCCGTCAGGCGAGCCGTGGTATGGCTACACCTTC | CASSPSGEPWYGYTF
TRBJ1-2 | TRBD1 | - | TRBV27 | TGTGCCAGCAGTTTAAGTGGGACAGGCGGCTACACCTTC | CASSLSGTGGYTF
TRBJ1-2 | - | - | TRBV29-1 | TGCAGCGCCGAGGGGGGGGCCGGCGGCTACACCTTC | CSAEGGAGGYTF
TRBJ2-5 | TRBD1 | - | TRBV7-2 | TGTGCCAGCAGCTTAGGGACAGGGGGAGAGACCCAGTACTTC | CASSLGTGGETQYF
TRBJ2-1 | TRBD2 | - | TRBV9 | TGTGCCAGCAGCGCCCCCCTAGCGGGGGGGCTGTATGAGCAGTTCTTC | CASSAPLAGGLYEQFF